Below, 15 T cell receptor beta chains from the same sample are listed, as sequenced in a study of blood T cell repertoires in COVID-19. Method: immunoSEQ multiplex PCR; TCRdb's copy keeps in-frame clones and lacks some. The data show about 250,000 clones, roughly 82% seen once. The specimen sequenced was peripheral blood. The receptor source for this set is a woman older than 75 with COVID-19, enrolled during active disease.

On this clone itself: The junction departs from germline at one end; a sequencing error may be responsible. The CDR3 DNA reads TGTGCCAGCAGTTACCAGGGGACAGGTACGCAGTATTTT. This encodes CASSYQGTGTQYF. V usage is TRBV6-5 and J usage is TRBJ2-3, with 8 bases that match TRBD1. This CDR3 comprises 13 residues. In germline, CDR1 is MNHEY, CDR2 SVGAGI.

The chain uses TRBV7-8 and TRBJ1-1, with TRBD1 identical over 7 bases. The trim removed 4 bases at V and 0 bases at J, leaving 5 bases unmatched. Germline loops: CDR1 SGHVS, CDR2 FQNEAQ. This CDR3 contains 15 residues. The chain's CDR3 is CASSSHGQVNTEAFF. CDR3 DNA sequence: TGTGCCAGCAGCTCCCATGGACAGGTGAACACTGAAGCTTTCTTT.

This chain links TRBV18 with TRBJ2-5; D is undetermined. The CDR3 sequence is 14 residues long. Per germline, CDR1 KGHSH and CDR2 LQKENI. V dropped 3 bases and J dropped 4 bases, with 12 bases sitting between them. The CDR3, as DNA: TGTGCCAGCTCACCCCTGAATACGGGAGAGACCCAGTACTTC. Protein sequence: CASSPLNTGETQYF.

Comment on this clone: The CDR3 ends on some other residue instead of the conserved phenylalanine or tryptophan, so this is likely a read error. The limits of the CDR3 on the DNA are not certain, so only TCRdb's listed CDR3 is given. This chain's CDR3 is CASTETGP. The chain employs TRBV10-1 and TRBJ1-1; TRBD1 is taken as the D call from the table, unchecked against the DNA. A total of 8 residues make up the CDR3, ends included. The germline CDR1 and CDR2 sequences are WNHNN and SYGVQD (reference sequence).

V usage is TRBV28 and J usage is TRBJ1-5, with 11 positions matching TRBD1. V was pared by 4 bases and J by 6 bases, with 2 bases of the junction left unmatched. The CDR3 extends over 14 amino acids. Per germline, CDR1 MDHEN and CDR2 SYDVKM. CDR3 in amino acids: CASSWGQGGQPQHF. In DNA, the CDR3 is TGTGCCAGCAGTTGGGGACAGGGGGGTCAGCCCCAGCATTTT.

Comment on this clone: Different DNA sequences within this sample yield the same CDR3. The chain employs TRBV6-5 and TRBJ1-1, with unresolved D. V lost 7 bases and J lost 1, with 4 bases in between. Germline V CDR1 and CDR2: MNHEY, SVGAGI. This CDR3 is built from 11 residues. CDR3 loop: CASTGNTEAFF. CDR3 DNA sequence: TGTGCCAGCACGGGGAACACTGAAGCTTTCTTT.

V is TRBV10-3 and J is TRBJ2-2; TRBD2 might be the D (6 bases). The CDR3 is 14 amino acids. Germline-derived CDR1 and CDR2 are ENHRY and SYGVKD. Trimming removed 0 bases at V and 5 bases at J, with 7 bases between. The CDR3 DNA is TGTGCCATCAGTGAGTCGGAGGGGACCGGGGAGCTGTTTTTT. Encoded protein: CAISESEGTGELFF.

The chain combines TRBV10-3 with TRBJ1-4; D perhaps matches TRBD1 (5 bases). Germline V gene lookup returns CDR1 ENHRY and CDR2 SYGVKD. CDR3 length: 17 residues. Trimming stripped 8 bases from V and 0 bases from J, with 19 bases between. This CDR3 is CAISPGVPGATNEKLFF. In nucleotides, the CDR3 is TGTGCCATCTCACCGGGGGTTCCTGGCGCAACTAATGAAAAACTGTTTTTT.

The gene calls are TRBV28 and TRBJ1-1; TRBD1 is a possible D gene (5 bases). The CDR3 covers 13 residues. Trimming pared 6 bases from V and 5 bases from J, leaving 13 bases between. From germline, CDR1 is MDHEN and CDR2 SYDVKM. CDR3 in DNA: TGTGCCAGCAGGTTGACAGATCTAACTGAAGCTTTCTTT. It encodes CASRLTDLTEAFF.

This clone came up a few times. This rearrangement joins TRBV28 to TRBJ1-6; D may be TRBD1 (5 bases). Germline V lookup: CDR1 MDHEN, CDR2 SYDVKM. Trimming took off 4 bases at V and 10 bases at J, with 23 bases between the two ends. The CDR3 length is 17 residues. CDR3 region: CASSSSGSQGGISPLHF. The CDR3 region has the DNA TGTGCCAGCAGTTCGTCAGGGTCTCAGGGTGGAATATCACCCCTCCACTTT.

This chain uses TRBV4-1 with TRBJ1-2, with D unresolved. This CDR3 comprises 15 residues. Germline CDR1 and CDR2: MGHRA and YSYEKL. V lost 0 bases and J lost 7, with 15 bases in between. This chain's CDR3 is CASSQESPTRSGYTF. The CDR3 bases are TGCGCCAGCAGCCAAGAGAGCCCTACCCGGAGTGGCTACACCTTC.

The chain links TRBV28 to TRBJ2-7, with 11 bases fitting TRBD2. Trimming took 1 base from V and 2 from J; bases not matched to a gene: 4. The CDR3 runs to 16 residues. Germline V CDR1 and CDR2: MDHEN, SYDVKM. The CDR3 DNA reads TGTGCCAGCAGTTTATTTAGCGGGGGGGCCCCCTACGAGCAGTACTTC. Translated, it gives CASSLFSGGAPYEQYF.

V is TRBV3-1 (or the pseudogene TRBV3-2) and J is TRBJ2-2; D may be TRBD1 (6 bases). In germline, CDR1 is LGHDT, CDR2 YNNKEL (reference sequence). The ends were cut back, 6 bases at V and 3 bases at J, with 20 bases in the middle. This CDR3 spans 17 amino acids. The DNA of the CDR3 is TGTGCCAGCAGTACCGGGACAAACGCTCTTCACACCGGGGAGCTGTTTTTT. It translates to CASSTGTNALHTGELFF.

The CDR3 spells CASSKKTPQGGRNQPQHF. The DNA for the CDR3 is TGTGCCAGCAGCAAAAAAACCCCCCAAGGGGGCCGCAATCAGCCCCAGCATTTT. The chain combines TRBV21-1 with TRBJ1-5; TRBD1 is taken as the D call from the table, unchecked against the DNA. TRBV21-1 is flagged as a pseudogene. The CDR3 covers 18 residues.

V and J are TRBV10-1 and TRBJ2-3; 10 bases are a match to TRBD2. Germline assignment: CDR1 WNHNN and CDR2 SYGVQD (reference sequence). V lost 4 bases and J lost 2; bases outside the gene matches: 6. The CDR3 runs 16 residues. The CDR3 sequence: CASSAIAGGTTDTQYF. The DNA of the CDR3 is TGCGCCAGCAGTGCGATAGCGGGGGGAACCACAGATACGCAGTATTTT.